The entry that follows covers one T cell receptor (beta chain) sequence. V lost 3 bases and J lost 1, with 15 bases in between. CDR1 and CDR2 from the germline V gene are SGHRS and YFSETQ. The length of the CDR3 is 16 residues. The data originate from a study of blood T cell repertoires in COVID-19. Per the study methods: For nucleated cells, counts were estimated from reference gene primer amplification. Clones were read by immunoSEQ multiplex PCR, and TCRdb kept only the in-frame ones, dropping some. V, J and clone size reflect that table, while D and trimming were determined from the DNA. The top ten clones hold approximately 3.6% of a sample with a few hundred thousand clones, 85% of them seen once.

The chain recombines TRBV5-1 with TRBJ2-3; perhaps TRBD2 as D (6 bases). Sample: peripheral blood. The sequence came from a woman between 18 and 29 years old with acute or convalescent COVID-19. CDR3 bases: TGCGCCAGCAGCTGGGGGTTAGCGGACGGCACAGATACGCAGTATTTT. This sequence encodes CASSWGLADGTDTQYF.